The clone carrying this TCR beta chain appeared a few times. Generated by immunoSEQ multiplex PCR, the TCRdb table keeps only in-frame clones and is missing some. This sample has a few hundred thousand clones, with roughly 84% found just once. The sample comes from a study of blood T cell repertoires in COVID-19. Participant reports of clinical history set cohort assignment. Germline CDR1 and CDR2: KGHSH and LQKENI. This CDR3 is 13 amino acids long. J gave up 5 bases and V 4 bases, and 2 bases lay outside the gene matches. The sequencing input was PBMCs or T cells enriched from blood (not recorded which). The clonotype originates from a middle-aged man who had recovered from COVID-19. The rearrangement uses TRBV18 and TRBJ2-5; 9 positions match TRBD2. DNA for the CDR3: TGTGCCAGCTCACTGCGGGAGGGCGAGACCCAGTACTTC. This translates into CASSLREGETQYF.